A single sample is the source of the 22 T cell receptor beta chains below, sequenced in a study of regulatory T cells in long-lasting Graves disease. Through Arm-PCR of CDR3 regions and iRepertoire HTBI primers, TCR beta libraries were built. TCRdb redid the calling of the multiplex PCR reads with MiXCR, one entry per CDR3 protein. The data show 400,000 to 500,000 distinct CDR3 sequences, less than 25% seen once. Time point of the sample: persistent/refractory GD, antithyroid drugs over 5 years with positive TRAb. Generation of the TCR library employed RNA extracted from PBMCs. Sequenced material: peripheral blood mononuclear cells (PBMCs), taken when the disease was refractory, from a patient treated with antithyroid drugs. The receptors derive from a female donor with Graves disease.

To note about this clonotype: A much larger clone lies a single base off, so this may be a read error. The chain couples TRBV12-3 or TRBV12-4 to TRBJ1-1; TRBD1 is a possible D gene (5 bases). The CDR3 is 11 residues long. The V and J ends lost 10 bases and 8 bases respectively, with 14 bases between them. CDR3 DNA: TGTGCCACTCGGGTGGGGCCAGAAGCTTTCTTT. Translating gives CATRVGPEAFF.

V is TRBV15 and J is TRBJ1-4; D unresolved. CDR3 length: 15 residues. Germline-derived CDR1 and CDR2 are LNHNV and YYDKDF (reference sequence). Trimming removed 6 bases from V and 3 bases from J, with 14 bases in between. The chain's CDR3 is CATRLSGDANEKLFF. For the CDR3, the DNA is TGTGCCACCAGACTGTCTGGAGACGCTAATGAAAAACTGTTTTTT.

This clonotype occurred a few times. A read error may explain this, as a much larger clone is one base away. The CDR3 DNA follows: TGTGCCAGCAGTGCACAGGGACACACGAACACCGGGGAGCTGTTTTTT. This codes for CASSAQGHTNTGELFF. This chain links TRBV2 with TRBJ2-2; perhaps TRBD1 as D (6 bases). V was clipped by 4 bases and J by 0 bases, with 12 bases between them. CDR3 length equals 16 residues. The germline V gene has CDR1 SNHLY and CDR2 FYNNEI.

This clonotype was counted between two and nine times. The chain recombines TRBV29-1 with TRBJ1-1; D might be TRBD1 (5 bases). Germline lookup yields CDR1 SQVTM and CDR2 ANQGSEA. CDR3 length equals 13 residues. V gave up 6 bases and J gave up 4 bases, with 15 bases separating them. The CDR3 bases are TGCAGCGTGAGGGGCAGGTTTGGCACTGAAGCTTTCTTT. It codes for CSVRGRFGTEAFF.

Ten or more counts support this clonotype. The CDR3 loop is CATVRGPDHTEAFF. CDR3 bases: TGTGCCACTGTGAGGGGACCAGACCACACTGAAGCTTTCTTT. The J gene is TRBJ1-1, the V gene TRBV24-1; the D gene is possibly TRBD1 (5 bases). This CDR3 region has 14 residues. The germline V gene encodes CDR1 KGHDR and CDR2 SFDVKD. Trimming removed 10 bases from V and 3 bases from J, with 17 bases in between.

This clonotype was found a few times. This chain connects TRBV6-1 to TRBJ1-6, with D possibly TRBD1 on 5 matching bases. Germline CDR1 MNHNS, CDR2 SASEGT. V lost 5 bases and J 9 bases, leaving 14 bases between the germline ends. The CDR3 runs 14 residues. The CDR3 coding sequence is TGTGCCAGCAGTCTCCGGGACCAGGGTTCACCCCTCCACTTT. It yields the protein CASSLRDQGSPLHF.

The CDR3 reads CASSQEELGDQPQHF. Written as DNA, the CDR3 is TGTGCCAGCAGCCAAGAGGAATTAGGGGATCAGCCCCAGCATTTT. The chain couples TRBV4-2 to TRBJ1-5, with D perhaps TRBD1 (5 bases). This CDR3 is 15 amino acids long. Germline assignment: CDR1 LGHNA and CDR2 YNFKEQ. Trimming pared 0 bases from V and 5 bases from J, leaving 11 bases between.

In this sample, this clonotype turned up many times. The V and J genes are TRBV11-2 and TRBJ1-1, with D possibly TRBD1 on 6 matching bases. CDR1 and CDR2 from the germline V gene are SGHAT and FQNNGV. With 2 bases removed from V and 5 bases from J, the gap between germline ends came to 15 bases. The CDR3 length is 15 residues. The CDR3, as DNA: TGTGCCAGCAGCTTATCCCGTACCGACAGGACTGAAGCTTTCTTT. It specifies CASSLSRTDRTEAFF.

This clonotype showed up just a few times. This chain joins TRBV19 and TRBJ1-4, with no clear D. The germline V gene has CDR1 LNHDA and CDR2 SQIVND (reference sequence). CDR3 length equals 17 residues. V shed 11 bases and J shed 4 bases, with 26 bases lying between them. CDR3 protein: CARQTRGQSNYNEKLFF. CDR3 DNA: TGTGCCCGCCAAACCCGCGGGCAGTCGAACTATAATGAAAAACTGTTTTTT.

This clonotype was found many times. The CDR3 region has the DNA TGTGCCAGTGTAGCGGGTAGGAGCTCCTACGAGCAGTACTTC. It yields the protein CASVAGRSSYEQYF. The rearrangement joins TRBV28 to TRBJ2-7; 7 nucleotides align to TRBD2. J was trimmed by 0 bases and V by 9 bases; bases with no gene match: 8. The CDR3 is made up of 14 amino acids. CDR1 is MDHEN, CDR2 SYDVKM, per germline.

J is TRBJ2-7 and V is TRBV13, with unresolved D. Trimming pared 6 bases from V and 5 bases from J, leaving 8 bases between. CDR1 is PRHDT, CDR2 FYEKMQ, per germline (reference sequence). The CDR3 totals 11 residues. In DNA form, the CDR3 reads TGTGCCAGCAGTTCCTTCCACGAGCAGTACTTC. The encoded protein is CASSSFHEQYF.

This clonotype was seen a handful of times. The V call is TRBV18, the J call TRBJ1-1, with a weak D call TRBD1 (5 bases). V lost 1 base and J 1 base, leaving 16 bases between the germline ends. Per germline, CDR1 KGHSH and CDR2 LQKENI. The CDR3 runs 17 residues. CDR3 in DNA: TGTGCCAGCTCACCACATCAGGGAGTAATCGGGAACACTGAAGCTTTCTTT. Amino acid sequence: CASSPHQGVIGNTEAFF.

The genes are TRBV9 and TRBJ2-3; 9 nucleotides align to TRBD2. The CDR3 is 15 amino acids. V lost 3 bases to trimming and J lost 2 bases; unmatched junction nucleotides: 4. Germline lookup yields CDR1 SGDLS and CDR2 YYNGEE. The CDR3 loop is CASSGGGDTTDTQYF. The CDR3 coding sequence is TGTGCCAGCAGCGGCGGGGGGGATACCACAGATACGCAGTATTTT.

This clonotype has at least ten counts. The chain recombines TRBV27 with TRBJ2-7; 7 bases are a match to TRBD2. J gave up 0 bases and V 6 bases, and 8 bases lay outside the gene matches. There are 15 residues in the CDR3. The germline V gene has CDR1 MNHEY and CDR2 SMNVEV (reference sequence). The CDR3 protein is CASSLGSSGSYEQYF. The CDR3 coding sequence is TGTGCCAGCAGCTTAGGGTCTAGCGGCTCCTACGAGCAGTACTTC.

A few counts support this clonotype. The rearrangement uses TRBV2 and TRBJ2-1, with 12 bases fitting TRBD2. The CDR3 has 16 amino acids. The ends lost 5 bases at V and 4 bases at J; junction bases unmatched: 6. In germline, CDR1 is SNHLY, CDR2 FYNNEI. CDR3 DNA: TGTGCCAGCAGTCGGGAGACTAGCGGGGGTTACAATGAGCAGTTCTTC. This encodes CASSRETSGGYNEQFF.

The chain joins TRBV29-1 to TRBJ2-1; 15 bases match TRBD2. The ends lost 7 bases at V and 9 bases at J; junction bases unmatched: 10. Germline assignment: CDR1 SQVTM and CDR2 ANQGSEA. The CDR3 consists of 15 residues. Written as DNA, the CDR3 is TGCAGCGGGGACCCGGGACTAGCGGGAGGTACTGAGCAGTTCTTC. Translating it yields CSGDPGLAGGTEQFF.

In nucleotides, the CDR3 is TGTGCCAGCAGCTCAACAGTTAGCACAGATACGCAGTATTTT. Protein product: CASSSTVSTDTQYF. The chain recombines TRBV7-8 with TRBJ2-3; D not resolved. The CDR3 has 14 amino acids. In germline, CDR1 is SGHVS, CDR2 FQNEAQ. The V end lost 4 bases, the J end lost 0 bases, and 8 bases lay between the germline ends. Full variable domain (rest looked up from reference TRBV7-8 and TRBJ2-3): GAGVSQSPRYKVAKRGQDVALRCDPISGHVSLFWYQQALGQGPEFLTYFQNEAQLDKSGLPSDRFFAERPEGSVSTLKIQRTQQEDSAVYLCASSSTVSTDTQYFGPGTRLTVL.

This chain uses TRBV7-2 with TRBJ2-7; the D is unclear. Germline assignment: CDR1 SGHTA and CDR2 FQGNSA. CDR3 length equals 13 residues. V gave up 3 bases and J gave up 4 bases, with 10 bases separating them. DNA for the CDR3: TGTGCCAGCAGCTTCCTGCGTGGGTACGAGCAGTACTTC. Encoded protein: CASSFLRGYEQYF.

The chain recombines TRBV5-6 with TRBJ2-3; 7 nucleotides line up with TRBD2. Per the germline V gene, CDR1 is SGHDT and CDR2 is YYEEEE. V lost 3 bases to trimming and J lost 1 base; unmatched junction nucleotides: 8. This CDR3 is built from 16 residues. This chain's CDR3 is CASSSWGLLRTDTQYF. In DNA, the CDR3 is TGTGCCAGCAGCTCCTGGGGACTATTACGCACAGATACGCAGTATTTT.

The rearrangement joins TRBV6-1 to TRBJ2-7; D not certain. Looked up from germline, CDR1 is MNHNS and CDR2 is SASEGT. V was trimmed by 5 bases and J by 5 bases, leaving 16 bases between them. The CDR3 runs to 14 residues. DNA of the CDR3: TGTGCCAGCAGTAAGACCGTAGGAAGTGACGAGCAGTACTTC. Translating gives CASSKTVGSDEQYF.

This clonotype was counted at least ten times. The chain combines TRBV7-8 with TRBJ1-5, with D hard to call. V was clipped by 1 base and J by 0 bases, with 10 bases between them. Per germline, CDR1 SGHVS and CDR2 FQNEAQ. The CDR3 covers 16 residues. The CDR3 protein is CASSLDVRNSNQPQHF. The CDR3 coding sequence is TGTGCCAGCAGCTTAGATGTCAGAAATAGCAATCAGCCCCAGCATTTT.

Worth noting for this clonotype: Given a much more abundant clone one base away, this may be a read error. This chain joins TRBV28 and TRBJ2-2, with D possibly matching TRBD2 (6 bases). The CDR3 totals 15 residues. CDR1 is MDHEN, CDR2 SYDVKM, per germline. In nucleotides, the CDR3 is TGTGCCAGCAGTTTATTACTCCTTGAAACCGGGGGGCTGTTTTTT. Protein product: CASSLLLLETGGLFF.